These 24 T cell receptor beta chains originate from one sample sequenced in a study of T-cell memory formation after mild COVID-19 (dated by TCRdb to the early 2020s). The library was obtained by 5' RACE. TCRdb names Illumina NovaSeq 6000 as the instrument used. TCRdb reprocessed the public reads (quality trimming at Q25 with fastp, clone calling with MiXCR) and kept in-frame beta chains. Records with the same CDR3 protein are collapsed into one entry carrying the most frequent genes and DNA. This sample comprises some 120,000 distinct CDR3 sequences, 5% to 6.5% of them detected only once. Approximately 2% of the sample goes to the ten largest clones. The specimen was PBMCs or a T cell subset sorted from them (not recorded which). These receptors originate from an adult woman who had mild COVID-19 (a few samples of this study predate the infection). The sample titles of this study are shuffled in the database, so cell type and time point are left out; the donor was told from shared clones.

The chain carries TRBV20-1 and TRBJ2-1, with unresolved D. The CDR3 consists of 14 residues. CDR1 and CDR2 (germline): DFQATT, SNEGSKA (reference sequence). The V end was cut by 0 bases, the J end by 4 bases, with 10 bases between. The CDR3 here is CSAREGGPYNEQFF. CDR3 nucleotide sequence: TGCAGTGCTAGAGAGGGTGGTCCTTACAATGAGCAGTTCTTC.

This clonotype has a handful of counts. The chain uses TRBV3-1 and TRBJ2-2; D is tentatively TRBD1 or TRBD2 (6 bases each). The CDR3 consists of 14 residues. V lost 8 bases to trimming and J lost 4 bases, with 14 bases between them. Looked up from germline, CDR1 is LGHDT and CDR2 is YNNKEL (reference sequence). The CDR3 spells CASGAGGGTGELFF. CDR3 bases: TGTGCCAGCGGAGCCGGGGGCGGCACCGGGGAGCTGTTTTTT.

This clonotype was counted many times. The chain recombines TRBV29-1 with TRBJ2-2; possible D gene TRBD2, 5 bases. CDR3 size: 14 residues. V was trimmed by 5 bases and J by 2 bases, leaving 12 bases between them. Germline V gives CDR1 SQVTM, CDR2 ANQGSEA. CDR3 bases: TGCAGCGTTTTGCCCGGGATTAACACCGGGGAGCTGTTTTTT. This sequence encodes CSVLPGINTGELFF.

Many counts were recorded for this clonotype. The V call is TRBV4-1, the J call TRBJ1-5, with D unclear. V gave up 0 bases and J gave up 7 bases, with 4 bases separating them. Germline V gene lookup returns CDR1 MGHRA and CDR2 YSYEKL. This CDR3 spans 12 amino acids. CDR3 bases: TGCGCCAGCAGCCAAGAGGCCCAGCCCCAGCATTTT. It encodes CASSQEAQPQHF.

A few counts support this clonotype. The rearrangement links TRBV6-5 to TRBJ2-7, with D uncertain. The CDR3 runs 18 residues. The V end was cut by 0 bases, the J end by 0 bases, with 18 bases between. Germline V gives CDR1 MNHEY, CDR2 SVGAGI. This CDR3 reads CASSYSIGFGVSSYEQYF. The CDR3 DNA follows: TGTGCCAGCAGTTACTCGATCGGCTTCGGAGTGAGCTCCTACGAGCAGTACTTC.

This clonotype was seen more than once but under ten times. This chain joins TRBV2 and TRBJ2-6, with D possibly TRBD1 on 6 matching bases. The V and J ends lost 8 bases and 0 bases respectively, with 11 bases between them. Germline V gene sequence: CDR1 SNHLY, CDR2 FYNNEI. This CDR3 comprises 15 residues. CDR3 region: CASPQGPSGANVLTF. The CDR3 DNA reads TGTGCCAGCCCGCAGGGGCCCTCTGGGGCCAACGTCCTGACTTTC.

This clonotype was seen a few times. The V call is TRBV30, the J call TRBJ1-2; D uncertain. The V gene lost 5 bases and the J gene lost 4 bases, with 14 bases spanning the gap. The CDR3 contains 13 residues. Germline V gives CDR1 GTSNPN, CDR2 SVGIG (reference sequence). The CDR3 coding sequence is TGTGCCTGGGTCCCTGGGAGTTTCTATGGCTACACCTTC. Protein sequence: CAWVPGSFYGYTF.

J is TRBJ1-6 and V is TRBV7-2, with 7 bases aligning to TRBD1. Trimming cost V 5 bases and J 4 bases; bases outside gene matches: 14. The CDR3 has 18 amino acids. From germline, CDR1 is SGHTA and CDR2 FQGNSA. The CDR3 loop reads CASSLLGGGDWYNSPLHF. CDR3 DNA sequence: TGTGCCAGCAGCCTACTTGGAGGGGGCGATTGGTATAATTCACCCCTCCACTTT.

This clonotype showed up just a few times. This sequence joins TRBV6-1 and TRBJ2-7, with TRBD2 matching 10 bases. J was trimmed by 4 bases and V by 8 bases; bases with no gene match: 11. The V gene's germline CDR1 is MNHNS and CDR2 SASEGT. The CDR3 is 15 amino acids. CDR3: CASEVLAGVRYEQYF. CDR3 sequence (DNA): TGTGCCAGCGAAGTGCTAGCGGGAGTAAGGTACGAGCAGTACTTC.

The gene calls are TRBV7-9 and TRBJ1-5, with D maybe TRBD1 (5 bases). Germline V gives CDR1 SEHNR, CDR2 FQNEAQ (reference sequence). This CDR3 is 14 amino acids long. V lost 3 bases to trimming and J lost 6 bases, with 12 bases between them. CDR3 sequence: CASSFAGGSQPQHF. The DNA of the CDR3 is TGTGCCAGCAGCTTCGCCGGGGGGTCTCAGCCCCAGCATTTT.

This clonotype was detected ten times or more. The chain links TRBV6-6 to TRBJ2-3; 7 positions agree with TRBD2. Losses at the gene ends were 7 bases for V and 2 bases for J; bases not matched to a gene: 3. The V gene's germline CDR1 is MNHNY and CDR2 SVGAGI (reference sequence). CDR3 size: 13 residues. Here the CDR3 reads CASKLAATDTQYF. In nucleotides, the CDR3 is TGTGCCAGCAAGCTAGCGGCCACAGATACGCAGTATTTT.

A few counts support this clonotype. The junction shows a germline mismatch at one end, possibly a read error. The chain uses TRBV3-1 and TRBJ2-7; perhaps TRBD1 as D (5 bases). Germline V gene lookup returns CDR1 LGHDT and CDR2 YNNKEL (reference sequence). The CDR3 has 11 residues. The CDR3 DNA reads TGTGCCAGCACCCAAACAGGAAAGCAGTACTTC. Encoded protein: CASTQTGKQYF.

This clonotype has only a few counts. The chain is built from TRBV7-6 and TRBJ2-3, with D perhaps TRBD2 (6 bases). Germline CDR1 reads SGHVS; CDR2 reads FNYEAQ. The CDR3 contains 14 residues. V was pared by 5 bases and J by 5 bases, with 14 bases between. The CDR3 sequence: CASSILARGDTQYF. The DNA of the CDR3 is TGTGCCAGCAGCATTCTAGCGAGGGGAGATACGCAGTATTTT.

This clonotype showed up just a few times. The chain combines TRBV5-1 with TRBJ1-1; D remains ambiguous. The CDR3 loop spans 14 amino acids. Trimming stripped 0 bases from V and 3 bases from J, with 9 bases between. Germline V lookup: CDR1 SGHRS, CDR2 YFSETQ. For the CDR3, the DNA is TGCGCCAGCAGCTTGGAACGGATGTACACTGAAGCTTTCTTT. Its protein is CASSLERMYTEAFF.

The chain employs TRBV6-1 and TRBJ1-1, with D maybe TRBD1 (5 bases). The CDR3 sequence is 13 residues long. V shed 4 bases and J shed 4 bases, with 10 bases lying between them. Germline V gives CDR1 MNHNS, CDR2 SASEGT. CDR3 protein: CASSVGLITEAFF. In DNA form, the CDR3 reads TGTGCCAGCAGTGTGGGACTGATCACTGAAGCTTTCTTT.

The CDR3 DNA reads as TGTGCCAGCAGCTTAGGGACTAGCGGACCCTCCTACAATGAGCAGTTCTTC. Its translation is CASSLGTSGPSYNEQFF. V gene TRBV11-3 combines with J gene TRBJ2-1, with 10 bases identical to TRBD2. J gave up 0 bases and V 1 base, and 3 bases lay outside the gene matches. The length of the CDR3 is 17 residues. From germline, CDR1 is SGHNT and CDR2 YENEEA. Looking up the rest from reference TRBV11-3 and TRBJ2-1 gives the full variable domain: EAGVVQSPRYKIIEKKQPVAFWCNPISGHNTLYWYLQNLGQGPELLIRYENEEAVDDSQLPKDRFSAERLKGVDSTLKIQPAELGDSAVYLCASSLGTSGPSYNEQFFGPGTRLTVL.

This clonotype occurred a few times. V and J are TRBV7-8 and TRBJ2-4; D is possibly TRBD2 (6 bases). Germline CDR1 is SGHVS and CDR2 is FQNEAQ. Deletions cut 4 bases from V and 0 bases from J, with 22 bases between. The CDR3 length is 19 residues. The chain's CDR3 is CASSWLRGGPGRAKNIQYF. In nucleotides, the CDR3 is TGTGCCAGCAGCTGGCTACGCGGAGGGCCTGGGCGAGCCAAAAACATTCAGTACTTC.

The V call is TRBV5-5, the J call TRBJ2-1; D is uncertain. Trimming took off 1 base at V and 6 bases at J, with 14 bases between the two ends. Germline CDR1 is SGHKS and CDR2 is YYEKEE (reference sequence). The CDR3 covers 15 residues. For the CDR3, the DNA is TGTGCCAGCAGCTTGCTTAGCAGGTTACTCAATGAGCAGTTCTTC. Translated, it gives CASSLLSRLLNEQFF.

This clonotype was detected only a few times. The chain couples TRBV6-1 to TRBJ1-4, with D possibly being TRBD1 (5 bases). Looked up from germline, CDR1 is MNHNS and CDR2 is SASEGT. The CDR3 consists of 14 residues. V dropped 7 bases and J dropped 8 bases, with 17 bases sitting between them. The CDR3 is CASKIGGPGEKLFF. CDR3 DNA sequence: TGTGCCAGCAAAATCGGGGGACCAGGGGAAAAACTGTTTTTT.

This clonotype was picked up many times. This chain joins TRBV6-5 and TRBJ2-5; TRBD2 aligns across 13 bases. This CDR3 is built from 20 residues. Germline V gives CDR1 MNHEY, CDR2 SVGAGI. Losses at the gene ends were 3 bases for V and 4 bases for J; bases not matched to a gene: 17. CDR3 sequence: CASSYKLGLAGSGSRETQYF. For the CDR3, the DNA is TGTGCCAGCAGTTATAAGTTGGGACTAGCGGGATCTGGGTCTCGAGAGACCCAGTACTTC.

Ten or more counts support this clonotype. The V gene is TRBV29-1, the J gene TRBJ1-2, with D unresolved. Germline V gene lookup returns CDR1 SQVTM and CDR2 ANQGSEA. The CDR3 spans 12 residues. V dropped 6 bases and J dropped 2 bases, with 10 bases sitting between them. This CDR3 reads CSVLTKNYGYTF. The CDR3 DNA sequence: TGCAGCGTGCTCACTAAAAACTATGGCTACACCTTC.

There are many counts of this clonotype. The V call is TRBV9, the J call TRBJ2-5; D perhaps matches TRBD1 (5 bases). CDR1 and CDR2 (germline): SGDLS, YYNGEE. The CDR3 totals 14 residues. V was shortened by 5 bases and J by 0 bases, with 11 bases between the two germline ends. The CDR3 nucleotides are TGTGCCAGCAGAGTACAGGAAAACCAAGAGACCCAGTACTTC. Its translation is CASRVQENQETQYF.

Only a few counts were recorded for this clonotype. This chain links TRBV4-1 with TRBJ2-5; TRBD2 might be the D (6 bases). Germline V CDR1 and CDR2: MGHRA, YSYEKL. V shed 1 base and J shed 7 bases, with 10 bases lying between them. The CDR3 covers 13 residues. The CDR3 region has the DNA TGCGCCAGCAGCCAAGGACTAGATGGGACCCAGTACTTC. Its protein is CASSQGLDGTQYF.

This clonotype was counted a few times. The chain links TRBV7-9 to TRBJ1-2, with TRBD1 identical over 7 bases. V lost 6 bases and J lost 8; bases outside the gene matches: 9. CDR3 length: 13 residues. Germline loops: CDR1 SEHNR, CDR2 FQNEAQ (reference sequence). The CDR3 coding sequence is TGTGCCAGCAGTTCCCGACAGGGACAAGGCTACACCTTC. Residues: CASSSRQGQGYTF.